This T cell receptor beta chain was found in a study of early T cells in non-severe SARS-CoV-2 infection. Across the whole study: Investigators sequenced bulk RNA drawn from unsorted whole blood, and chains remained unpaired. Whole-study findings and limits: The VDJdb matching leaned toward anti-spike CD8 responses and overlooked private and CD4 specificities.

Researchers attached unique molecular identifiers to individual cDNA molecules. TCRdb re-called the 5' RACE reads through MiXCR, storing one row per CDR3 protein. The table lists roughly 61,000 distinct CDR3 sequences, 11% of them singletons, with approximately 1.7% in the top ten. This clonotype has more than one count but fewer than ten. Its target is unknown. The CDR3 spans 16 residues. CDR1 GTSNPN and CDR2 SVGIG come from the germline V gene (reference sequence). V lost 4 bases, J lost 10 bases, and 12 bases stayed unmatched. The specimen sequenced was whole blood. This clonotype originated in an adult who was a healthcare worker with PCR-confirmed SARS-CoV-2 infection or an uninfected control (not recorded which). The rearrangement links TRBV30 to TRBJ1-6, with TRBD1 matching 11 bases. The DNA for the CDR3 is TGTGCCTGGAAAGGACAGGGGGCCAGCTGGGGATCACCCCTCCACTTT. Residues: CAWKGQGASWGSPLHF.